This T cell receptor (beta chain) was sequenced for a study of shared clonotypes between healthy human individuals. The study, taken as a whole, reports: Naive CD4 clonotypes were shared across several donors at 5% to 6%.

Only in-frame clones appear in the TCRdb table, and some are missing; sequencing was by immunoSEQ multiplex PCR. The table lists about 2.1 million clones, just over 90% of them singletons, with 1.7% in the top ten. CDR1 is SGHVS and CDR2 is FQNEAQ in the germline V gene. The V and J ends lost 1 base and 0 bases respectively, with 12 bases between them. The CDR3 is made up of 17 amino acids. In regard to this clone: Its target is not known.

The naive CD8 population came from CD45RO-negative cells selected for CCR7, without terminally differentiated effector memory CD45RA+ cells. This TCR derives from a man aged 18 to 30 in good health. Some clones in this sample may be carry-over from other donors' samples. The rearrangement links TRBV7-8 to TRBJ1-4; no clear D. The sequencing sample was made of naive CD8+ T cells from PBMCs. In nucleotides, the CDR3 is TGTGCCAGCAGCTTAGACCGTGCTGGAGCAACTAATGAAAAACTGTTTTTT. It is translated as CASSLDRAGATNEKLFF.